The 8 T cell receptor beta chains below were found in one sample sequenced in a study of blood T cell repertoires in COVID-19. Sequencing used immunoSEQ multiplex PCR; TCRdb keeps in-frame clones, though not all of them. The sample shows hundreds of thousands of clones, roughly 89% of them seen only once. The source material was PBMCs or T cells enriched from blood (not recorded which). These receptors were taken from a woman in her late teens or twenties with acute COVID-19.

The J gene is TRBJ1-4, the V gene TRBV7-2, with D hard to call. Germline values: CDR1 SGHTA, CDR2 FQGNSA. The CDR3 covers 15 residues. Trimming stripped 3 bases from V and 4 bases from J, with 12 bases between. The CDR3 region is CASSLVPGFNEKLFF. The CDR3 DNA sequence: TGTGCCAGCAGCTTGGTCCCGGGTTTTAATGAAAAACTGTTTTTT.

The CDR3 DNA follows: TGTGCCACCGCGACTAGCGGGAGTCCCGCCTACAATGAGCAGTTCTTC. Residues: CATATSGSPAYNEQFF. The chain couples TRBV15 to TRBJ2-1, with TRBD2 identical over 12 bases. The CDR3 is 16 amino acids. CDR1 and CDR2 (germline): LNHNV, YYDKDF (reference sequence). J was trimmed by 2 bases and V by 8 bases; bases with no gene match: 7.

The chain is built from TRBV27 and TRBJ1-1; D unclear. This CDR3 is built from 14 residues. Germline V gene data show CDR1 as MNHEY and CDR2 as SMNVEV (reference sequence). Trimming cost V 2 bases and J 2 bases, with 9 bases left between them. The CDR3 DNA follows: TGTGCCAGCAGTTTAGGGCCGGGAAACACTGAAGCTTTCTTT. Translating it yields CASSLGPGNTEAFF.

This sequence joins TRBV27 and TRBJ1-2, with D perhaps matching TRBD1 (6 bases). The CDR3 length is 13 residues. Germline V lookup: CDR1 MNHEY, CDR2 SMNVEV (reference sequence). V lost 8 bases and J lost 3, with 13 bases in between. CDR3: CASRGASDYGYTF. DNA of the CDR3: TGTGCCAGCCGGGGGGCGTCGGACTATGGCTACACCTTC.

J is TRBJ2-1 and V is TRBV5-1; 13 bases map to TRBD2. J lost 7 bases, V lost 1 base, and 8 bases had no gene match. CDR3 length: 17 amino acids. In germline, CDR1 is SGHRS, CDR2 YFSETQ. The DNA for the CDR3 is TGCGCCAGCAGCTTGACCACTAGCGGGAGGGTAGGGAATGAGCAGTTCTTC. It yields the protein CASSLTTSGRVGNEQFF.

The chain has TRBV18 and TRBJ2-1; TRBD2 matches at 14 bases. J gave up 7 bases and V 3 bases, and 5 bases lay outside the gene matches. CDR1 is KGHSH, CDR2 LQKENI, per germline. This CDR3 has 16 residues. CDR3 sequence: CASSPPGLAGGNEQFF. The CDR3 coding sequence is TGTGCCAGCTCACCCCCAGGACTAGCGGGAGGTAATGAGCAGTTCTTC.

The rearrangement links TRBV4-3 to TRBJ2-3; no reliable D call. Germline V gene sequence: CDR1 LGHNA, CDR2 YSLEER. The CDR3 length is 12 residues. Trimming took off 4 bases at V and 1 base at J, with 3 bases between the two ends. CDR3 sequence: CASSPGTDTQYF. CDR3 DNA: TGCGCCAGCAGCCCAGGCACAGATACGCAGTATTTT.

The rearrangement uses TRBV7-9 and TRBJ1-1, with 7 bases that match TRBD1. Per germline, CDR1 SEHNR and CDR2 FQNEAQ (reference sequence). V trimming: 2 bases; J trimming: 5 bases; junction bases outside the gene matches: 11. The CDR3 runs to 16 residues. CDR3 in amino acids: CASSLTDREWITEAFF. The CDR3 region has the DNA TGTGCCAGCAGCTTAACCGACAGGGAGTGGATTACTGAAGCTTTCTTT.